One and the same sample provided the 11 T cell receptor beta chains below, sequenced in a study of T cells in tuberculosis. TCRdb keeps only in-frame clones here, not all; method: immunoSEQ multiplex PCR. The sample contains 25,000 to 40,000 clones, 85% to 95% of which appear only once. Sequencing used PBMCs. Receptors originate from a donor between 10 and 35 years old with latent tuberculosis or without tuberculosis infection. Some clones in this sample may be carry-over from other donors' samples.

The chain employs TRBV7-8 and TRBJ2-3, with 9 bases aligning to TRBD2. Germline CDR1 is SGHVS and CDR2 is FQNEAQ. This CDR3 is 14 amino acids long. The junction had 7 bases not matched to a gene; V was cut back by 4 bases and J by 8 bases. CDR3 nucleotides: TGTGCCAGCAGCTCAAAATCTAGCGGGGTTACGCAGTATTTT. Translated: CASSSKSSGVTQYF.

J is TRBJ1-1 and V is TRBV29-1, with D hard to call. CDR1 is SQVTM and CDR2 is ANQGSEA in the germline V gene. Between the trimmed V and J ends, which lost 6 bases and 6 bases, there was a span of 11 bases. The CDR3 consists of 11 residues. The CDR3 protein is CSVVKTPEAFF. In nucleotides, the CDR3 is TGCAGCGTCGTAAAGACACCTGAAGCTTTCTTT.

The V gene is TRBV5-1, the J gene TRBJ2-7; 13 nucleotides agree with TRBD2. The CDR3 runs to 14 residues. Trimming took 3 bases from V and 6 from J; bases not matched to a gene: 3. Germline CDR1 reads SGHRS; CDR2 reads YFSETQ. CDR3 sequence: CASSSGLAGVEQYF. The DNA of the CDR3 is TGCGCCAGCAGCTCCGGACTAGCGGGGGTCGAGCAGTACTTC.

V gene TRBV6-1 combines with J gene TRBJ1-6; 7 bases map to TRBD1. V shed 2 bases and J 9 bases; nucleotides not matched to a gene: 13. This CDR3 has 17 amino acids. The germline V gene has CDR1 MNHNS and CDR2 SASEGT. The CDR3 bases are TGTGCCAGCAGTGAATCAGCCGGGACAGCGAGAAGTTCACCCCTCCACTTT. Translating gives CASSESAGTARSSPLHF.

V and J are TRBV7-6 and TRBJ2-1; 9 bases match TRBD1. The CDR3 covers 13 residues. Germline V gene data show CDR1 as SGHVS and CDR2 as FNYEAQ. After removal of 4 bases from V and 7 bases from J, the junction contained 2 bases not matched to a gene. The CDR3 sequence: CASSSGTGNEQFF. The DNA for the CDR3 is TGTGCCAGCAGCTCCGGGACAGGGAATGAGCAGTTCTTC.

The J gene is TRBJ2-7, the V gene TRBV6-1; D unclear. Trimming took 0 bases from V and 2 from J, leaving 20 bases between them. The CDR3 has 18 amino acids. Germline CDR1 and CDR2: MNHNS and SASEGT. CDR3 in amino acids: CASSEADDFSAPTYEQYF. The CDR3 DNA reads TGTGCCAGCAGTGAAGCGGATGACTTCTCCGCACCCACCTACGAGCAGTACTTC.

The chain has TRBV7-9 and TRBJ2-1; 11 nucleotides align to TRBD2. CDR1 SEHNR and CDR2 FQNEAQ come from the germline V gene (reference sequence). V lost 7 bases, J lost 7 bases, and 18 bases stayed unmatched. This CDR3 region has 18 residues. The CDR3 nucleotides read TGTGCCAGCAATCTAGGGCTAGCGGGGGGACTTCCGGGAAATGAGCAGTTCTTC. Its protein is CASNLGLAGGLPGNEQFF.

J is TRBJ2-2 and V is TRBV30; D perhaps matches TRBD1 (7 bases). The V gene's germline CDR1 is GTSNPN and CDR2 SVGIG (reference sequence). V was trimmed by 5 bases and J by 6 bases, leaving 16 bases between them. This CDR3 is built from 14 residues. CDR3 nucleotides: TGTGCCTGGGACCAGGGGGGCATCTCCGGGGAGCTGTTTTTT. As protein: CAWDQGGISGELFF.

This clone has only one observation. The J gene is TRBJ2-7, the V gene TRBV6-6, with D unclear. The CDR3 consists of 15 residues. The V gene's germline CDR1 is MNHNY and CDR2 SVGAGI (reference sequence). The V gene lost 2 bases and the J gene lost 0 bases, with 11 bases spanning the gap. The CDR3: CASSYNPTLSYEQYF. CDR3 bases: TGTGCCAGCAGTTACAATCCGACACTCTCCTACGAGCAGTACTTC.

This clone showed up just once. This chain links TRBV18 with TRBJ2-1, with D perhaps TRBD1 (6 bases). Germline CDR1 KGHSH, CDR2 LQKENI. The germline V and J ends were trimmed by 3 bases and 11 bases, with 14 bases remaining between them. This CDR3 has 13 amino acids. The CDR3 here is CASSPRQEEKQFF. The DNA of the CDR3 is TGTGCCAGCTCACCCCGACAGGAAGAGAAGCAGTTCTTC. Complete variable domain (other parts from reference TRBV18 and TRBJ2-1): NAGVMQNPRHLVRRRGQEARLRCSPMKGHSHVYWYRQLPEEGLKFMVYLQKENIIDESGMPKERFSAEFPKEGPSILRIQQVVRGDSAAYFCASSPRQEEKQFFGPGTRLTVL.

The chain couples TRBV9 to TRBJ1-2; D is possibly TRBD1 (5 bases). V lost 3 bases and J lost 13, with 10 bases in between. CDR3 length equals 10 residues. Looked up from germline, CDR1 is SGDLS and CDR2 is YYNGEE. In DNA, the CDR3 is TGTGCCAGCAGCGCGGGGGAGGTCACCTTC. Translation gives CASSAGEVTF. Full variable domain (outside the CDR3, taken from reference TRBV9 and TRBJ1-2): DSGVTQTPKHLITATGQRVTLRCSPRSGDLSVYWYQQSLDQGLQFLIQYYNGEERAKGNILERFSAQQFPDLHSELNLSSLELGDSALYFCASSAGEVTFGSGTRLTVV.